The 11 T cell receptor beta chains given below trace back to one sample, sequenced in a study of shared clonotypes between healthy human individuals. The data were produced by immunoSEQ multiplex PCR, yet TCRdb's version contains in-frame clones alone and is incomplete. The table records around 600,000 clones, 85% to 95% of them present only once. Positively selected for CCR7, the CD45RO-negative cells used as naive CD8 cells excluded terminally differentiated effector memory CD45RA+ cells. Sequencing was performed on naive CD8+ T cells sorted from blood. These receptors all come from a woman in her twenties or thirties in good health.

The rearrangement uses TRBV13 and TRBJ2-7; 9 nucleotides line up with TRBD1. Germline CDR1 reads PRHDT; CDR2 reads FYEKMQ (reference sequence). This CDR3 comprises 15 residues. V was clipped by 4 bases and J by 7 bases; unmatched bases: 11. The CDR3 DNA follows: TGTGCCAGCAGCTCGACAGGGGGAGGGTCGGGAGAGCAGTACTTC. It yields the protein CASSSTGGGSGEQYF.

The rearrangement uses TRBV2 and TRBJ1-5; the match to TRBD1 covers 7 bases. Germline loops: CDR1 SNHLY, CDR2 FYNNEI. The CDR3 covers 16 residues. The V segment lost 5 bases and the J segment 0 bases; nucleotides outside the gene matches: 7. Here the CDR3 reads CASSRAGTVSNQPQHF. The CDR3 coding sequence is TGTGCCAGCAGTCGGGCCGGGACAGTTAGCAATCAGCCCCAGCATTTT. The full variable domain, rest sourced from reference TRBV2 and TRBJ1-5, is EPEVTQTPSHQVTQMGQEVILRCVPISNHLYFYWYRQILGQKVEFLVSFYNNEISEKSEIFDDQFSVERPDGSNFTLKIRSTKLEDSAMYFCASSRAGTVSNQPQHFGDGTRLSIL.

This chain joins TRBV23-1 and TRBJ2-7, with 8 bases fitting TRBD1. TRBV23-1 is sorted into the ORF group, with uncertain function. With 0 bases clipped from V and 3 bases from J, the junction kept 13 bases outside the gene matches. This CDR3 region has 18 residues. In nucleotides, the CDR3 is TGCGCCAGCAGTCAATCGGAGGGACAGGAGCTACATTTCTACGAGCAGTACTTC. The encoded protein is CASSQSEGQELHFYEQYF.

The chain is built from TRBV19 and TRBJ2-2; TRBD1 is a possible D gene (5 bases). Per germline, CDR1 LNHDA and CDR2 SQIVND (reference sequence). Trimming took off 4 bases at V and 6 bases at J, with 9 bases between the two ends. This CDR3 is built from 13 residues. This CDR3 is CASSTGSPGELFF. The CDR3 bases are TGTGCCAGTAGTACAGGGTCCCCCGGGGAGCTGTTTTTT.

The CDR3 region has the DNA TGTGCCAGCAGTTTAACTTCCTCCTACGAGCAGTACTTC. It codes for CASSLTSSYEQYF. The rearrangement uses TRBV28 and TRBJ2-5; D call uncertain. The DNA end is a closer match to TRBJ2-7, so the J assignment may be wrong. The CDR3 consists of 13 residues. CDR1 and CDR2 (germline): MDHEN, SYDVKM.

The chain joins TRBV5-6 to TRBJ1-5, with D unclear. In germline, CDR1 is SGHDT, CDR2 YYEEEE. The CDR3 extends over 14 amino acids. V dropped 0 bases and J dropped 3 bases, with 7 bases sitting between them. The DNA of the CDR3 is TGTGCCAGCAGCTTGGAAGGGATCAATCAGCCCCAGCATTTT. Protein sequence: CASSLEGINQPQHF.

The V call is TRBV9, the J call TRBJ1-4; D ambiguous. The germline gives CDR1 SGDLS, CDR2 YYNGEE. Trimming removed 2 bases at V and 1 base at J, with 9 bases between. The length of the CDR3 is 15 residues. For the CDR3, the DNA is TGTGCCAGCAGCGTCGGCACTTTAACTAATGAAAAACTGTTTTTT. This gives the protein CASSVGTLTNEKLFF.

The V gene is TRBV5-1, the J gene TRBJ2-7; weak D call: TRBD1 (6 bases). The germline CDR1 and CDR2 sequences are SGHRS and YFSETQ. Trimming removed 5 bases at V and 0 bases at J, with 21 bases between. The CDR3 runs 17 residues. CDR3 sequence: CASSPEPTGLRSYEQYF. The CDR3 nucleotides read TGCGCCAGCAGTCCTGAACCTACAGGGCTCCGCTCCTACGAGCAGTACTTC.

The CDR3 reads CASSYSKGGEQYF. CDR3 DNA: TGTGCCAGCAGTTACTCTAAGGGGGGCGAGCAGTACTTC. The chain employs TRBV6-6 and TRBJ2-7; either TRBD1 or TRBD2 may fit D (6 bases each). V lost 0 bases, J lost 6 bases, and 9 bases lay in between. CDR3 length equals 13 residues. Germline V lookup: CDR1 MNHNY, CDR2 SVGAGI (reference sequence).

The V call is TRBV5-6, the J call TRBJ2-2; TRBD2 is a possible D gene (6 bases). The CDR3 sequence is 15 residues long. Germline V gene sequence: CDR1 SGHDT, CDR2 YYEEEE. Trimming stripped 0 bases from V and 6 bases from J, with 12 bases between. CDR3 nucleotides: TGTGCCAGCAGCTTGGCAGCGGGCCCTCCCGGGGAGCTGTTTTTT. Its protein product is CASSLAAGPPGELFF.

V is TRBV11-3 and J is TRBJ2-7; maybe TRBD2 (5 bases). Germline V gene sequence: CDR1 SGHNT, CDR2 YENEEA. The CDR3 consists of 12 residues. V lost 6 bases and J lost 2, with 8 bases in between. CDR3 in DNA: TGTGCCAGCAGTCCCGGGACCTACGAGCAGTACTTC. The encoded protein is CASSPGTYEQYF.